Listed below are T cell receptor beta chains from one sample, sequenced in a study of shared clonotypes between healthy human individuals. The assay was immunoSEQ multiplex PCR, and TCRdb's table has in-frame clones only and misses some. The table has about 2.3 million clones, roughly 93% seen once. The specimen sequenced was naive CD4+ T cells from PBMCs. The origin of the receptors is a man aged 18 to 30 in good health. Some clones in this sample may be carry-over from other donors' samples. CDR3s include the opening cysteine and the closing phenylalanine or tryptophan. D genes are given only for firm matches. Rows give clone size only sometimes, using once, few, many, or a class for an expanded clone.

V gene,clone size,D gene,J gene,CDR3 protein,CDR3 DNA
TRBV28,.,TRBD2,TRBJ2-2,CASSSRTSGALTGELFF,TGTGCCAGCAGTTCACGGACTAGCGGGGCCCTCACCGGGGAGCTGTTTTTT
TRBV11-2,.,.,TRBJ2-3,CASSLPSSGVSDTQYF,TGTGCCAGCAGCTTGCCCAGCTCAGGGGTGTCAGATACGCAGTATTTT
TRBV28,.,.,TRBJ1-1,CASLRTEAFF,TGTGCCAGCCTGAGGACTGAAGCTTTCTTT
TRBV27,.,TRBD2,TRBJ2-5,CASSFAGLAGARETQYF,TGTGCCAGCAGTTTTGCGGGACTAGCGGGAGCGAGAGAGACCCAGTACTTC
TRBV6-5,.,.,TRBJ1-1,CASSLRKGGNTEAFF,TGTGCCAGCTCCTTAAGGAAGGGGGGGAACACTGAAGCTTTCTTT
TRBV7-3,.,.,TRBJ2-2,CASSLGPPGELFF,TGTGCCAGCAGCTTAGGCCCTCCCGGGGAGCTGTTTTTT
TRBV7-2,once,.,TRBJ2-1,CASSRLRTQFF,TGTGCCAGCAGCCGTCTGCGGACCCAGTTCTTC
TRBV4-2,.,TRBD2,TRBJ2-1,CASSQKGLAPEQFF,TGTGCCAGCAGCCAAAAAGGACTAGCGCCGGAGCAGTTCTTC
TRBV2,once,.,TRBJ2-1,CASSEALPSYNEQFF,TGTGCCAGCAGTGAAGCGCTTCCCAGTTACAATGAGCAGTTCTTC
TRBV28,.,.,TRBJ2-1,CATANYAPNEQFF,TGTGCCACCGCTAACTACGCCCCCAATGAGCAGTTCTTC
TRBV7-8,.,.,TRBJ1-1,CASSETHGGAGEAFF,TGTGCCAGCAGCGAAACCCACGGGGGGGCCGGTGAAGCTTTCTTT
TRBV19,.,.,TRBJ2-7,CASSMRGESSYEQYF,TGTGCCAGTAGTATGAGGGGGGAGAGCTCCTACGAGCAGTACTTC
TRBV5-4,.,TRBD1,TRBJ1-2,CASSQGQADYGYTF,TGTGCCAGCAGCCAAGGACAGGCCGACTATGGCTACACCTTC
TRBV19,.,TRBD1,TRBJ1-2,CASSTYGTGIGYTF,TGTGCCAGTAGTACGTACGGGACAGGGATCGGGTACACCTTC
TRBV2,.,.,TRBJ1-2,CASEEEKNYGYTF,TGTGCCAGCGAAGAGGAAAAGAACTATGGCTACACCTTC
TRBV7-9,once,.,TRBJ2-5,CASSYRQPQETQYF,TGTGCCAGCAGCTATAGGCAGCCCCAAGAGACCCAGTACTTC
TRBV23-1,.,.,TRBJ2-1,CASLTRIGREQFF,TGCGCCAGCCTGACTAGAATTGGCCGTGAGCAGTTCTTC
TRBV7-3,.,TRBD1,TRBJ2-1,CASSLQGAASNEQFF,TGTGCCAGCAGCTTGCAGGGGGCGGCTTCCAATGAGCAGTTCTTC
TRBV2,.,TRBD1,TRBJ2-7,CASRERTGGGYEQYF,TGTGCCAGCAGAGAGAGGACAGGGGGCGGGTACGAGCAGTACTTC
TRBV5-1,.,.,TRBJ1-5,CASSVQGGLDQPQHF,TGCGCCAGCAGCGTACAGGGAGGTCTGGATCAGCCCCAGCATTTT
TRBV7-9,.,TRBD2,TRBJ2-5,CASSLIQRGTQYF,TGTGCCAGCAGCTTAATCCAGCGGGGGACCCAGTACTTC
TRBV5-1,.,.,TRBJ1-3,CASSLAAAASGNTIYF,TGCGCCAGCAGCTTGGCCGCGGCAGCCTCTGGAAACACCATATATTTT
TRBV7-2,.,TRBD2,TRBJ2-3,CASSSPLAGGSDTQYF,TGTGCCAGCAGCTCGCCACTAGCGGGTGGCTCAGATACGCAGTATTTT
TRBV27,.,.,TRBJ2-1,CASSIRGVGNEQFF,TGTGCCAGCAGTATCCGCGGGGTTGGGAATGAGCAGTTCTTC
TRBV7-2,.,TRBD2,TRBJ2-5,CASTRGLADGETQYF,TGTGCCAGCACCAGAGGACTAGCGGATGGGGAGACCCAGTACTTC
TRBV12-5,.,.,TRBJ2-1,CASGSAGANEQFF,TGTGCTAGTGGTTCGGCCGGGGCCAATGAGCAGTTCTTC
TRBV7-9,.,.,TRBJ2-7,CASSPSGQLPYEQYF,TGTGCCAGCAGCCCATCAGGGCAGCTTCCCTACGAGCAGTACTTC
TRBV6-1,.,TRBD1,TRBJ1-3,CAGRQGPSSGNTIYF,TGTGCCGGGAGACAGGGTCCCTCCTCTGGAAACACCATATATTTT
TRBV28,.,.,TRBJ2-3,CASSLLETSRDTQYF,TGTGCCAGCAGTTTATTGGAAACTTCGAGAGATACGCAGTATTTT
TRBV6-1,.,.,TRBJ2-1,CASSDWLGEQFF,TGTGCCAGCAGCGACTGGCTGGGTGAGCAGTTCTTC
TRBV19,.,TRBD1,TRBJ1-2,CASSIGQGGGYTF,TGTGCCAGTAGTATAGGACAGGGCGGCGGCTACACCTTC
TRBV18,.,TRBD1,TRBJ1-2,CASSPSPGQSYYTF,TGTGCCAGCTCGCCATCCCCGGGACAGTCTTACTACACCTTC
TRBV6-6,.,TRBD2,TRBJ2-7,CASSYKGLADSYEQYF,TGTGCCAGCAGTTACAAGGGACTAGCGGACTCCTACGAGCAGTACTTC
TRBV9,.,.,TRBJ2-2,CASRAPGTPNTGELFF,TGTGCCAGCAGGGCCCCCGGGACCCCGAACACCGGGGAGCTGTTTTTT
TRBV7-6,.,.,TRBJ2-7,CASSPRGGEQYF,TGTGCCAGCAGCCCAAGGGGGGGCGAGCAGTACTTC
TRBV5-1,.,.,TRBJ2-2,CASSRSPAAGELFF,TGCGCCAGCAGCCGGTCCCCCGCGGCCGGGGAGCTGTTTTTT
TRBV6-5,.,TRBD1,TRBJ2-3,CASRRQGTTDTQYF,TGTGCCAGCAGGAGACAGGGGACCACAGATACGCAGTATTTT
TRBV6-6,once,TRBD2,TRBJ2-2,CASSYSNLAGKELFF,TGTGCCAGCAGTTACTCGAACCTAGCGGGAAAGGAGCTGTTTTTT
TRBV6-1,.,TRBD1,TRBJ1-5,CASSWAGGYNQPQHF,TGTGCCAGCTCTTGGGCAGGGGGCTACAATCAGCCCCAGCATTTT
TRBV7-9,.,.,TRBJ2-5,CASSLGGLVETQYF,TGTGCCAGCAGCTTGGGGGGCTTGGTGGAGACCCAGTACTTC
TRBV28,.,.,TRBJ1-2,CASSYTPGADYGYTF,TGTGCCAGCAGCTACACCCCCGGGGCCGACTATGGCTACACCTTC
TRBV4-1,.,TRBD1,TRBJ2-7,CASSQGPGQGREQYF,TGCGCCAGCAGCCAAGGGCCGGGACAGGGGCGGGAGCAGTACTTC
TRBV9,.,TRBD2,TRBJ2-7,CASSAGGLAGLYEQYF,TGTGCCAGCAGCGCCGGGGGACTAGCGGGACTATACGAGCAGTACTTC
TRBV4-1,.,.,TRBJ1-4,CASSQWRDGTTNEKLFF,TGCGCCAGCAGCCAATGGAGGGATGGGACAACTAATGAAAAACTGTTTTTT
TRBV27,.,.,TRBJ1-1,CASSLGEWGAAFF,TGTGCCAGCAGTTTAGGAGAGTGGGGCGCGGCTTTCTTT
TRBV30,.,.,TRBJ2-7,CAWSEGFDYEQYF,TGTGCCTGGAGTGAGGGCTTTGACTACGAGCAGTACTTC
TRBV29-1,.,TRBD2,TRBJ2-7,CSVEGSGLAGEYEQYF,TGCAGCGTTGAAGGCAGCGGACTAGCGGGAGAGTACGAGCAGTACTTC
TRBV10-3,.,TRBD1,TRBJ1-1,CAISVGTVNTEAFF,TGTGCCATCAGTGTAGGGACAGTGAACACTGAAGCTTTCTTT
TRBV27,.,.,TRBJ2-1,CASTTGLSYNEQFF,TGTGCCAGCACGACAGGTCTGTCCTACAATGAGCAGTTCTTC
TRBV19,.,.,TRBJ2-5,CASSPGVFSMETQYF,TGTGCCAGTAGTCCTGGAGTATTCAGCATGGAGACCCAGTACTTC
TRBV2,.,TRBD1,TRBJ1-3,CASSADRGRNTIYF,TGTGCCAGCAGCGCGGACAGGGGAAGAAACACCATATATTTT
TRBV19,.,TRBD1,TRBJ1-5,CASYEQGTNQPQHF,TGTGCCAGTTATGAACAGGGGACCAATCAGCCCCAGCATTTT
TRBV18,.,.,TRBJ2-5,CASSSPFQETQYF,TGTGCCAGCTCAAGTCCGTTCCAAGAGACCCAGTACTTC
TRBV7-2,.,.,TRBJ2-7,CASSLRSGQGITYEQYF,TGTGCCAGCAGCTTACGTTCCGGTCAGGGAATAACCTACGAGCAGTACTTC